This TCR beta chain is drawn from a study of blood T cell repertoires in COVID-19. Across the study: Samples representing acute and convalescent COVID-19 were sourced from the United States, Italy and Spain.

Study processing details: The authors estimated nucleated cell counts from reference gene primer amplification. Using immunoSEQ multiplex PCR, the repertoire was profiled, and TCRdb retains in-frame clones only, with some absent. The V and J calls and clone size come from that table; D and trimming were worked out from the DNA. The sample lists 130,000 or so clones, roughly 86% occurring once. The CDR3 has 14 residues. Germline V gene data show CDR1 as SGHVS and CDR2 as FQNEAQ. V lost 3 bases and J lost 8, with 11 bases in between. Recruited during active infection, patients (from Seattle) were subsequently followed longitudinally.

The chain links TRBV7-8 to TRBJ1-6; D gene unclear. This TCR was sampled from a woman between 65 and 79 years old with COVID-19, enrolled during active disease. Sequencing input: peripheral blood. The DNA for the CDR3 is TGTGCCAGCAGCTTCTCTCCCGTCGATTCACCCCTCCACTTT. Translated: CASSFSPVDSPLHF.